This T cell receptor beta chain was identified in a study of neurological immune-mediated disorders. With 3 bases removed from V and 2 bases from J, the gap between germline ends came to 11 bases. Germline lookup yields CDR1 MGHRA and CDR2 YSYEKL. There are 15 residues in the CDR3. MiXCR, run by TCRdb on the 5' RACE reads, gives a single entry per CDR3 protein. The table lists around 80,000 distinct CDR3 sequences, around 10% of them singletons. The origin of this receptor is a man in his forties in good health. The rearrangement uses TRBV4-1 and TRBJ2-4; D remains ambiguous. The specimen was PBMCs. CDR3 in amino acids: CASSHCPITKNIQYF. CDR3 in DNA: TGCGCCAGCAGCCACTGCCCTATAACCAAAAACATTCAGTACTTC.